The clone carrying this TCR beta chain has ten or more counts. Absence of ophthalmopathy within 18 months of follow-up defined stable hyperthyroidism. This sample was included in a study of Graves' ophthalmopathy and Graves' hyperthyroidism. Study background: Prior to any treatment, peripheral blood was collected at the time of initial diagnosis.

The CDR3 runs to 14 residues. Germline CDR1 reads LNHDA; CDR2 reads SQIVND (reference sequence). The V end was cut by 3 bases, the J end by 4 bases, with 13 bases between. Researchers took RNA transcripts and amplified TCR beta CDR3 regions from them. RT-PCR with HTBI primers came first, then second-round multiplex PCR. TCRdb re-analysed the multiplex PCR reads in MiXCR, keeping a single row per CDR3 protein. The data show 500,000 to 700,000 distinct CDR3 sequences, 22% seen once. The J gene is TRBJ2-7, the V gene TRBV19, with D maybe TRBD1 (6 bases). What was sequenced was peripheral blood. This clonotype originated in a woman under 30 with stable Graves' hyperthyroidism. Some clones in this sample may be carry-over from other donors' samples. CDR3 amino acids: CASSMSRGGYEQYF. The DNA for the CDR3 is TGTGCCAGTAGTATGTCCAGGGGTGGATACGAGCAGTACTTC.